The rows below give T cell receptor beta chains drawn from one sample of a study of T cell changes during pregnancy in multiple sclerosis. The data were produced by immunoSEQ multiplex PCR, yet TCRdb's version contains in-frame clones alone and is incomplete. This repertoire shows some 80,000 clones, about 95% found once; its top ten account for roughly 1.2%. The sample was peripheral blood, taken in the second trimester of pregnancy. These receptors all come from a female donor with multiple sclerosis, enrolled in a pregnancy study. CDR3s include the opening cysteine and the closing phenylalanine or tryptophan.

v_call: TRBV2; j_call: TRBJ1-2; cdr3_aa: CASTAGGFGGYTF
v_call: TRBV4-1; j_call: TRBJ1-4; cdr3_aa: CASSQDGTASEKLFF
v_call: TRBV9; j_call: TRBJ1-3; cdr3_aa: CASSVGQSGNTIYF
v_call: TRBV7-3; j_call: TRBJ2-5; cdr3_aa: CASSLSGGRGETQYF
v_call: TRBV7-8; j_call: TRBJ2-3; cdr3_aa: CASSLAGSSTQYF
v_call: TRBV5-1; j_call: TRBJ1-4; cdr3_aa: CASSLGGDRLNF
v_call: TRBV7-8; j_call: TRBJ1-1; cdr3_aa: CASSPRNTEAFF
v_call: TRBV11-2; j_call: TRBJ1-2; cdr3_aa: CASSEINYGYTF
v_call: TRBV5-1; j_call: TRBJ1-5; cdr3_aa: CASSWSSGANQPQHF
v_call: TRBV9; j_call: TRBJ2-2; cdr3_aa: CASSFLTGNTGELFF
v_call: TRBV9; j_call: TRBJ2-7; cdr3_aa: CASSPWEGTGTEQYF
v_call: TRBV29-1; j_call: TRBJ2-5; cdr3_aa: CSVGLRETQYF
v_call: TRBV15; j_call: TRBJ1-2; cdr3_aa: CATSKDRVNYGYTF
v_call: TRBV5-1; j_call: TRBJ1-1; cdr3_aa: CASSYAVGAPGNTEAFF
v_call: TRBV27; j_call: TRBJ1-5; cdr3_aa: CASSRTTGVNQPQHF
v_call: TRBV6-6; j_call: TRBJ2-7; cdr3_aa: CASSWTGYEQYF
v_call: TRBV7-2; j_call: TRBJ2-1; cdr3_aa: CASSSDAGKWYNEQFF
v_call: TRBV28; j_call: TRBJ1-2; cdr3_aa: CASSLSTAYGYTF
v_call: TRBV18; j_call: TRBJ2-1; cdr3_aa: CASSPLGLAYNEQFF
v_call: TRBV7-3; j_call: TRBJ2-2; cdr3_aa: CASSELAGGTGELFF
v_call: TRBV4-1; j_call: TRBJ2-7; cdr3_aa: CASSQVAGGYEQYF
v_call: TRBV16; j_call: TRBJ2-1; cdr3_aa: CASSQWELNQANEQFF
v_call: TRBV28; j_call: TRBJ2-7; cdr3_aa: CAGGSGSFRRNNEQYF
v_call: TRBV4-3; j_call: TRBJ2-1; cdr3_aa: CASSQARLALGEQFF
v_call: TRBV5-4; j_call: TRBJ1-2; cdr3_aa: CASWDRGNYGYTF
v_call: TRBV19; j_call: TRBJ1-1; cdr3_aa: CASSSTANTEAFF
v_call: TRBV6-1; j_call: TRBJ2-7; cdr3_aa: CASSEIGTAYEQYF
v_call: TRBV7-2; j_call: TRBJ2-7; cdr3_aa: CASSSGTGGYEQYF
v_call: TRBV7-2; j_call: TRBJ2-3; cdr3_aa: CASSDPSLAGVDGADTQYF
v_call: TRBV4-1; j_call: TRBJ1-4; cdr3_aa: CASSPGQGGYANEKLFF
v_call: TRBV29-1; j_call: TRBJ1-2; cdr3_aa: CSVKDRGQYGYTF
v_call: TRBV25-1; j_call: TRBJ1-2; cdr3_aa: CASYHPGGGYNGYTF
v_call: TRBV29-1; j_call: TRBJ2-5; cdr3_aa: CSVDPYQETQYF
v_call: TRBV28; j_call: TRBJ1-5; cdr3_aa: CASIKQGGNQPQHF
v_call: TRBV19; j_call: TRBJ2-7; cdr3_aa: CASSPGQSYEQYF
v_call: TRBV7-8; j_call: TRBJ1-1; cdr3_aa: CASSLVSSVQGNTEAFF
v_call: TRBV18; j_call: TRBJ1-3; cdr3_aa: CASSPLRVGAGNTIYF
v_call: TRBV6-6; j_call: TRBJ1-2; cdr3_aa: CASSLAGGGDGYTF
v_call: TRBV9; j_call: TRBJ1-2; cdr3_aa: CASSVDRVLGYGYTF
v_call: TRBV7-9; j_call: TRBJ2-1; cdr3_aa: CASSLGSEAYNEQFF
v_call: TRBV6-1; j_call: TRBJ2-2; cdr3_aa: CASSRGTSNTGELFF
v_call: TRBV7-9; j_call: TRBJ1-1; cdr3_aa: CASSLGTRQRFF